This TCR beta chain was obtained from a study of blood T cell repertoires in COVID-19. Study-level background: Samples of COVID-19 (acute and convalescent) were obtained from the United States, Italy and Spain.

The CDR3 runs to 13 residues. CDR1 is KGHDR and CDR2 is SFDVKD in the germline V gene. V shed 11 bases, J shed 7 bases, and the junction held 10 bases outside the gene matches. Here immunoSEQ multiplex PCR was the method, and the copy in TCRdb shows in-frame clones only, minus some. The sample records over 250,000 clones, approximately 84% being singletons. Sample: peripheral blood. This receptor was taken from a human donor with COVID-19, enrolled during active disease. The donor label of this sample is uncertain. This chain connects TRBV24-1 to TRBJ2-1; 7 bases fit TRBD1. The CDR3 loop reads CAIRDSEGNEQFF. The CDR3 DNA reads as TGTGCCATCCGGGACAGTGAAGGTAATGAGCAGTTCTTC.